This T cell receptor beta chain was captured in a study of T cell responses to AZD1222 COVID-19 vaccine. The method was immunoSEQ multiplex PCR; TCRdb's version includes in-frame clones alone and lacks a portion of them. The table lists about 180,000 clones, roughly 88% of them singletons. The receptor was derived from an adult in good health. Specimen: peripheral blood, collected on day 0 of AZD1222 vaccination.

The CDR3 DNA reads TGTGCCAGCAGCTGGACAGTCACCGGGGAGCTGTTTTTT. It yields the protein CASSWTVTGELFF. This rearrangement joins TRBV5-8 to TRBJ2-2, with a weak D call TRBD1 (6 bases). Per germline, CDR1 SGHTS and CDR2 YDEGEE. CDR3 size: 13 residues. The V and J ends lost 3 bases and 4 bases respectively, with 7 bases between them.